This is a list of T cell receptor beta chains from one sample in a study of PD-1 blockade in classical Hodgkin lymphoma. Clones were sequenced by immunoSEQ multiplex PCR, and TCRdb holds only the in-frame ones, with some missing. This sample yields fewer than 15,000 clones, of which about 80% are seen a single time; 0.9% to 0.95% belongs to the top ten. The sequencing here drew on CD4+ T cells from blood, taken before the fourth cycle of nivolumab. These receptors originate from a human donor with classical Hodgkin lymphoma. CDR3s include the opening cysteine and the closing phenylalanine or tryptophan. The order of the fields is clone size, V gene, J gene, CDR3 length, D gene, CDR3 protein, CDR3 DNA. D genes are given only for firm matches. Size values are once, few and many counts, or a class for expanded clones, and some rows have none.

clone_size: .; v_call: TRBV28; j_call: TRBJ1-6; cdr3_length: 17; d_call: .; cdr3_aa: CASSPQRGRTYNSPLHF; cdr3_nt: TGTGCCAGCAGTCCCCAACGGGGGAGGACCTATAATTCACCCCTCCACTTT
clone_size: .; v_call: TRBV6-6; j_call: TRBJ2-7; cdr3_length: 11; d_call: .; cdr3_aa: CASGNNYEQYF; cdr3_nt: TGTGCCAGCGGTAACAACTACGAGCAGTACTTC
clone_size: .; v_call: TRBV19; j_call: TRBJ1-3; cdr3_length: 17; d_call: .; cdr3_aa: CASTSNRNPSSGNTIYF; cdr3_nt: TGTGCCAGTACCTCGAACAGGAACCCGAGCTCTGGAAACACCATATATTTT
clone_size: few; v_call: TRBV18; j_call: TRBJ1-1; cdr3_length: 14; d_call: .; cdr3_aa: CASTFTGLDTEAFF; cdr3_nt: TGTGCCAGCACCTTTACAGGTCTTGACACTGAAGCTTTCTTT
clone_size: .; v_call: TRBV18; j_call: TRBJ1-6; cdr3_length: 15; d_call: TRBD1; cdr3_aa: CASSPRQGYNSPLHF; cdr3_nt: TGTGCCAGCTCACCAAGACAGGGCTATAATTCACCCCTCCACTTT
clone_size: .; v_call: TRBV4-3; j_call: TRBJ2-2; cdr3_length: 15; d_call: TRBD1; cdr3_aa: CASSQETGGPGELFF; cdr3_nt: TGCGCCAGCAGCCAAGAGACAGGGGGCCCCGGGGAGCTGTTTTTT
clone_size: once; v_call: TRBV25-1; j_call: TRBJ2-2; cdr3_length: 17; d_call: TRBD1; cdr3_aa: CASSEPRTGWNTGELFF; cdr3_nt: TGTGCCAGCAGTGAACCTCGGACAGGGTGGAACACCGGGGAGCTGTTTTTT
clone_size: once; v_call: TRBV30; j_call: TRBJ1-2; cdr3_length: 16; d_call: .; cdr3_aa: CAWSPPTYFAVVGYTF; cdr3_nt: TGTGCCTGGAGCCCCCCTACATATTTCGCTGTTGTCGGCTACACCTTC
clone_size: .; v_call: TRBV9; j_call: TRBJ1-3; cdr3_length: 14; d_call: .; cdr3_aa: CASSRETLGNTIYF; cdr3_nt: TGTGCCAGCAGCAGGGAGACTTTAGGAAACACCATATATTTT
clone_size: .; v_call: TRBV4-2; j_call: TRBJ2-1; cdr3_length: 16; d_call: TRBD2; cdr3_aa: CASSQDWDYLQGEQFF; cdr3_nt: TGTGCCAGCAGCCAAGATTGGGACTACCTCCAGGGTGAGCAGTTCTTC
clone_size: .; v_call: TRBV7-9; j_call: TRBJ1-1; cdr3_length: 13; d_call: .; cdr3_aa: CASSFVLNTEAFF; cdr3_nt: TGTGCCAGCAGCTTTGTCCTGAACACTGAAGCTTTCTTT
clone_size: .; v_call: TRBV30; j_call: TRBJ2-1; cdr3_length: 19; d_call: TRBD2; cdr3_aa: CAWSLESGTSGNRNNEQFF; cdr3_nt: TGTGCCTGGAGTCTAGAATCTGGGACTAGCGGAAACAGGAACAATGAGCAGTTCTTC
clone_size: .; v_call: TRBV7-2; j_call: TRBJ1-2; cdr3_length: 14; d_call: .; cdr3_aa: CASSPSTVYYGYTF; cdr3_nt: TGTGCCAGCAGCCCGTCTACAGTATACTATGGCTACACCTTC
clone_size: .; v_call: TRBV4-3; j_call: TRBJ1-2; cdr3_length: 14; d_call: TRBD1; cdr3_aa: CASSQTGGNYGYTF; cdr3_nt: TGCGCCAGCAGCCAGACAGGGGGAAACTATGGCTACACCTTC
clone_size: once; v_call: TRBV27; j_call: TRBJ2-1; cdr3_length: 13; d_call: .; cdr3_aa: CASSSSGYNEQFF; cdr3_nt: TGTGCCAGCAGTTCCTCAGGCTACAATGAGCAGTTCTTC
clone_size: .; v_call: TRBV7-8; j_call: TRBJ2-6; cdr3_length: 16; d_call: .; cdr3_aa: CASSLGDSSGANVLTF; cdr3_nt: TGTGCCAGCAGCTTAGGGGACTCCTCTGGGGCCAACGTCCTGACTTTC
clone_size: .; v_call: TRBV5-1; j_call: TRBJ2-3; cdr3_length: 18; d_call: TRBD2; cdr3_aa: CASSSPTSGGSTTDTQYF; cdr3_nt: TGCGCCAGCAGCTCTCCGACTAGCGGGGGGTCTACCACAGATACGCAGTATTTT
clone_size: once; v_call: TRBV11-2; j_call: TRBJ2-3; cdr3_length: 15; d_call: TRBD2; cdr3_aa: CASSRKAGVTDTQYF; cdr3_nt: TGTGCCAGCAGCCGAAAAGCGGGAGTGACAGATACGCAGTATTTT
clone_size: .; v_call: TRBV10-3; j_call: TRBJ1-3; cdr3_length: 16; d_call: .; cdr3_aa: CAIRSVEGTSGNTIYF; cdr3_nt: TGTGCCATCAGGAGTGTGGAGGGAACCTCTGGAAACACCATATATTTT
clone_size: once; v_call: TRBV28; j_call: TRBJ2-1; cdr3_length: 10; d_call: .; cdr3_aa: CASSRWEQFF; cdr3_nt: TGTGCCAGCAGTCGATGGGAGCAGTTCTTC
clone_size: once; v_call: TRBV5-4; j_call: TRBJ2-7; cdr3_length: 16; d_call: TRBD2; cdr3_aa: CASSAWTSGGLYEQYF; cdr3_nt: TGTGCCAGCAGCGCGTGGACTAGCGGGGGGCTCTACGAGCAGTACTTC
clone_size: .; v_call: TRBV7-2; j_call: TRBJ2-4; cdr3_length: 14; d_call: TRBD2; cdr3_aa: CASSLGGGINIQYF; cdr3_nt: TGTGCCAGCAGCTTAGGCGGGGGAATAAACATTCAGTACTTC
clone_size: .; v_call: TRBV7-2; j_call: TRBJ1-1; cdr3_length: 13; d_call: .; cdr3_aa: CASSSSWDTEAFF; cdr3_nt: TGTGCCAGCAGCTCCTCATGGGACACTGAAGCTTTCTTT
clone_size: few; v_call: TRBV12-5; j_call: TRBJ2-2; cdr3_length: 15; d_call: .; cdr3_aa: CASGLGSWITGELFF; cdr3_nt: TGTGCTAGTGGTTTAGGCTCGTGGATTACCGGGGAGCTGTTTTTT
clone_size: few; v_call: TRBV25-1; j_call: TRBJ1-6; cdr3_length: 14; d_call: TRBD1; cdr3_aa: CASSPGTGTSPLHF; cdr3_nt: TGTGCCAGCAGCCCGGGGACAGGGACCTCACCCCTCCACTTT
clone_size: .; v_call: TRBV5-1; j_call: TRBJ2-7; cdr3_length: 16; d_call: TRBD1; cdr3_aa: CASSPRWDSIFYEQYF; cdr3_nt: TGCGCCAGCAGCCCCCGCTGGGACAGTATCTTCTACGAGCAGTACTTC
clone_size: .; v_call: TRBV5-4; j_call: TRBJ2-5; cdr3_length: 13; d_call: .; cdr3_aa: CASSLRTEETQYF; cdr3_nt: TGTGCCAGCAGCTTAAGGACAGAAGAGACCCAGTACTTC
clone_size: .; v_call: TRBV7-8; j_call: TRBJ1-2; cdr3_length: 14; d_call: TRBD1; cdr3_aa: CASSLTGTLYGYTF; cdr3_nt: TGTGCCAGCAGCTTGACAGGGACCCTTTATGGCTACACCTTC
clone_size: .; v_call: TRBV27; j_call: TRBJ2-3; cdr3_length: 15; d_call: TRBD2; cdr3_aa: CASSPGLAGANTQYF; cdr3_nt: TGTGCCAGCAGTCCCGGACTAGCGGGAGCAAATACGCAGTATTTT
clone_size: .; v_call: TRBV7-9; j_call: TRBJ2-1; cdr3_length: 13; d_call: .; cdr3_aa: CASSLGRGHEQFF; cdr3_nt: TGTGCCAGCAGCTTAGGAAGAGGGCATGAGCAGTTCTTC
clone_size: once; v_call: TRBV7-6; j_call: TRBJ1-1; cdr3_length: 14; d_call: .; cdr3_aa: CASSPEVETTEAFF; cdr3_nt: TGTGCCAGCAGCCCGGAGGTTGAGACCACTGAAGCTTTCTTT
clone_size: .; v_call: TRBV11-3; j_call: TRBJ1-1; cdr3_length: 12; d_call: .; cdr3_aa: CASRSSYGEAFF; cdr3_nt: TGTGCCAGCAGATCCTCTTACGGGGAAGCTTTCTTT
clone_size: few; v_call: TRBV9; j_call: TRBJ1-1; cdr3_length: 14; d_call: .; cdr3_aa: CASSMGGGATEAFF; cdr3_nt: TGTGCCAGCAGTATGGGAGGAGGAGCCACTGAAGCTTTCTTT
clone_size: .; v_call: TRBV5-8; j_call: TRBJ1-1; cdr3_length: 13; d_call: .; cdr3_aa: CANHAGGLTEAFF; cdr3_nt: TGTGCCAACCATGCGGGGGGATTGACTGAAGCTTTCTTT
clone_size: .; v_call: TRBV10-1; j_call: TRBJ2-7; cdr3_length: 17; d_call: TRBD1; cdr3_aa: CASSGVPGQGSAYEQYF; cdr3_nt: TGCGCCAGCAGTGGCGTCCCGGGACAGGGGTCAGCCTACGAGCAGTACTTC
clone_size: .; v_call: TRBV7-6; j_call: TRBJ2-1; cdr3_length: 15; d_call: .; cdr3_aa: CASSLGQGSYNEQFF; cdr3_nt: TGTGCCAGCAGCTTAGGCCAGGGATCGTACAATGAGCAGTTCTTC
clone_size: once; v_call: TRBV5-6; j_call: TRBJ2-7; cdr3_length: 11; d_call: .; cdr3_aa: CASSGVGEQYF; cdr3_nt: TGTGCCAGCAGCGGCGTAGGGGAGCAGTACTTC
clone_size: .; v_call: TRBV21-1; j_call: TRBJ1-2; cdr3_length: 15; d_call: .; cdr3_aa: CASSKQAGSKAGYTF; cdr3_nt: TGTGCCAGCAGCAAACAGGCGGGATCCAAGGCTGGCTACACCTTC
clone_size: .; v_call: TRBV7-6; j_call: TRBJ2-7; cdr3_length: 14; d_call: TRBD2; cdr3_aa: CASSSLAGAREQYF; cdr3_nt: TGTGCCAGCAGCTCTTTAGCGGGAGCCCGCGAGCAGTACTTC
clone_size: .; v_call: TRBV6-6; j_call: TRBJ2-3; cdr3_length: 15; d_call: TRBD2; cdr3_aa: CASSYPSGVGDTQYF; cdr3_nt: TGTGCCAGCAGTTACCCTAGCGGGGTGGGAGATACGCAGTATTTT
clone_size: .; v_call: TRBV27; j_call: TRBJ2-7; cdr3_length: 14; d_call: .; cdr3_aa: CASTYRTGSYEQYF; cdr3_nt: TGTGCCAGCACTTATAGGACGGGCTCCTACGAGCAGTACTTC
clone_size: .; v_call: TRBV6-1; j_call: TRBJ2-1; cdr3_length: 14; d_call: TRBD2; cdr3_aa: CASSVLAGYNEQFF; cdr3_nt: TGTGCCAGCAGTGTGCTAGCGGGGTACAATGAGCAGTTCTTC
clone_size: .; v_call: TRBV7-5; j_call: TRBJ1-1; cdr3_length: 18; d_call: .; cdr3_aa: CVRSLVLFGKSGGTEAFF; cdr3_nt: TGTGTCAGAAGCTTAGTGTTATTTGGCAAATCAGGTGGCACTGAAGCTTTCTTT
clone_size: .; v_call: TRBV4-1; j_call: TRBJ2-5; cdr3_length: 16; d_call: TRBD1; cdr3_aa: CASSHRDRVGQETQYF; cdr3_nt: TGCGCCAGCAGCCACCGTGACAGGGTAGGCCAAGAGACCCAGTACTTC
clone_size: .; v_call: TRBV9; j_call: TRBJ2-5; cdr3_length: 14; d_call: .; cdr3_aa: CASSVEDYQETQYF; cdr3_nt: TGTGCCAGCAGCGTAGAGGACTACCAAGAGACCCAGTACTTC
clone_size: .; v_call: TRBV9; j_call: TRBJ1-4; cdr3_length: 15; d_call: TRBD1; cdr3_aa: CASSVATGAGEKLFF; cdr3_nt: TGTGCCAGCAGCGTAGCGACAGGGGCTGGGGAAAAACTGTTTTTT
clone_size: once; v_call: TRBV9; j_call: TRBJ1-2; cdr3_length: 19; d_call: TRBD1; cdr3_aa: CASSESNEYRDSLDYGYTF; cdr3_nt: TGTGCCAGCAGCGAATCGAATGAATACCGGGACAGCCTTGACTATGGCTACACCTTC
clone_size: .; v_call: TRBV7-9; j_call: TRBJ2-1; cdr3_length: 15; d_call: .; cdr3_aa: CASSLQGSPYNEQFF; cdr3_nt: TGTGCCAGCAGCTTACAGGGGAGCCCCTACAATGAGCAGTTCTTC
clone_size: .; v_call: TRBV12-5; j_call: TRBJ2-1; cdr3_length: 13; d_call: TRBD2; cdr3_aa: CASGSIQRGKQFF; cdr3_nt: TGTGCTAGTGGTTCTATCCAGCGGGGAAAGCAGTTCTTC
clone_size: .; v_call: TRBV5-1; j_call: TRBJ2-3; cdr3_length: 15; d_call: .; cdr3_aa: CASSRDPGSTDTQYF; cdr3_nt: TGCGCCAGCTCCCGGGACCCCGGGAGCACAGATACGCAGTATTTT
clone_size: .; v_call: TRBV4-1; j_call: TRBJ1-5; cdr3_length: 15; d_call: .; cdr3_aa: CASSQDRGPEMPQHF; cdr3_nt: TGCGCCAGCAGCCAAGATCGAGGGCCGGAGATGCCCCAGCATTTT
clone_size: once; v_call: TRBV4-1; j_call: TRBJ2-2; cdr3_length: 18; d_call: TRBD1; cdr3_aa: CASSQPQGALKNTGELFF; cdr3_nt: TGCGCCAGCAGCCAACCACAGGGGGCCCTCAAAAACACCGGGGAGCTGTTTTTT
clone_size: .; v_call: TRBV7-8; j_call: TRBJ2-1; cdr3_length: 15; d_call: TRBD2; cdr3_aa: CASSPPPGGDNEQFF; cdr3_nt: TGTGCCAGCAGCCCCCCCCCGGGAGGCGACAATGAGCAGTTCTTC
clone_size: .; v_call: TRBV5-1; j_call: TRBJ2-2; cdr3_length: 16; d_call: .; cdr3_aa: CASSGPEISAPGELFF; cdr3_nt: TGCGCCAGCAGCGGGCCCGAGATATCGGCACCGGGGGAGCTGTTTTTT
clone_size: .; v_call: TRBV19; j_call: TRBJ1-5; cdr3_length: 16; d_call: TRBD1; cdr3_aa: CASIFRGGTFNQPQHF; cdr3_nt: TGTGCCAGTATATTCAGGGGGGGGACCTTCAATCAGCCCCAGCATTTT
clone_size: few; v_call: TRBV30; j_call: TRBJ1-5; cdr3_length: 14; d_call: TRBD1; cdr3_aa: CAWSGLTGDQPQHF; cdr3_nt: TGTGCCTGGAGTGGTCTGACAGGGGATCAGCCCCAGCATTTT
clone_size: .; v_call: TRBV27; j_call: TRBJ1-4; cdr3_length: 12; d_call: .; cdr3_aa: CASWSGGEKLFF; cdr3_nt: TGTGCCAGCTGGTCCGGAGGGGAAAAACTGTTTTTT
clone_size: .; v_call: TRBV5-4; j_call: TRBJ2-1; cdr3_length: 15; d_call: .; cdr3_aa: CASSGSLALWDEQFF; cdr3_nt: TGTGCCAGCAGCGGGTCACTAGCTCTATGGGATGAGCAGTTCTTC